A selection of T cell receptor beta chains follows, all from one sample in a study of shared clonotypes between healthy human individuals. Assay: immunoSEQ multiplex PCR; the TCRdb copy retains only in-frame clones and omits some. The sample lists roughly 1.5 million clones, 95% to 99% occurring once. The sequenced material came from naive CD4+ T cells sorted from blood. These receptors came from a man aged 25 to 40 in good health. The CDR3 runs from the conserved cysteine through the conserved F or W. The order of the fields is V gene, J gene, D gene, clone size, CDR3 protein, CDR3 DNA. D genes are given only for firm matches. Size tells how often a clone was seen (once, few, many) or the class of an expanded clone, and some rows leave it out.

TRBV6-4	TRBJ1-1	NA	NA	CASSEEGLTEAFF	TGTGCCAGCAGTGAGGAGGGTCTCACTGAAGCTTTCTTT
TRBV7-2	TRBJ2-1	NA	NA	CASSLASPNEQFF	TGTGCCAGCAGCTTAGCCTCACCCAATGAGCAGTTCTTC
TRBV19	TRBJ1-3	NA	NA	CASSMTSGNTIYF	TGTGCCAGTAGTATGACCTCTGGAAACACCATATATTTT
TRBV15	TRBJ2-5	NA	once	CATSRTGTGETQYF	TGTGCCACCAGCAGAACCGGGACCGGGGAGACCCAGTACTTC
TRBV5-1	TRBJ2-1	TRBD2	NA	CASSFLGGEGNEQFF	TGCGCCAGCAGCTTCCTAGGCGGGGAGGGTAATGAGCAGTTCTTC
TRBV11-3	TRBJ2-7	NA	once	CASSLGATVSYEQYF	TGTGCCAGCAGCCTGGGGGCGACAGTCTCCTACGAGCAGTACTTC
TRBV28	TRBJ2-7	TRBD2	NA	CASSSPGLAVYEQYF	TGTGCCAGCAGCAGTCCGGGACTAGCGGTCTACGAGCAGTACTTC
TRBV9	TRBJ2-2	NA	NA	CASSVGTNTGELFF	TGTGCCAGCAGCGTAGGCACTAACACCGGGGAGCTGTTTTTT
TRBV4-3	TRBJ1-2	NA	NA	CASSQGESSRAGYGYTF	TGCGCCAGCAGCCAAGGGGAATCGTCCAGAGCCGGCTATGGCTACACCTTC
TRBV10-3	TRBJ1-3	NA	NA	CAIRVRADSGNTIYF	TGTGCCATCAGGGTCAGGGCGGACTCTGGAAACACCATATATTTT
TRBV16	TRBJ2-7	TRBD2	NA	CASSQSIQRGYEQYF	TGTGCCAGCAGCCAATCGATTCAGCGGGGCTACGAGCAGTACTTC
TRBV28	TRBJ1-5	TRBD1	NA	CASSYLLGGGDQPQHF	TGTGCCAGCAGTTATCTGTTGGGAGGGGGCGATCAGCCCCAGCATTTT
TRBV28	TRBJ2-1	TRBD1	NA	CASSPHRGLTYNEQFF	TGTGCCAGCAGCCCCCATAGGGGGCTGACCTACAATGAGCAGTTCTTC
TRBV19	TRBJ1-2	NA	NA	CASASTDYGYTF	TGTGCCAGTGCCTCGACAGATTATGGCTACACCTTC
TRBV5-1	TRBJ1-4	NA	NA	CASSPGSATNEKLFF	TGCGCCAGCAGCCCCGGGTCAGCAACTAATGAAAAACTGTTTTTT
TRBV28	TRBJ1-1	NA	NA	CASRARTEAFF	TGTGCCAGCAGGGCGCGAACTGAAGCTTTCTTT
TRBV13	TRBJ2-6	NA	NA	CASSLNLGGTGANVLTF	TGTGCCAGCAGCTTAAATCTGGGTGGGACTGGGGCCAACGTCCTGACTTTC
TRBV28	TRBJ1-1	NA	NA	CASRGPGQQGAFF	TGTGCCAGCAGGGGTCCGGGACAACAGGGAGCTTTCTTT
TRBV11-1	TRBJ2-7	NA	NA	CASRHPGESSYEQYF	TGTGCCAGCAGACATCCCGGGGAATCTTCCTACGAGCAGTACTTC
TRBV7-2	TRBJ2-7	NA	NA	CASSPGTYPYEQYF	TGTGCCAGCAGCCCTGGGACGTACCCTTACGAGCAGTACTTC
TRBV28	TRBJ2-7	NA	NA	CASRAGLLGYEQYF	TGTGCCAGCAGGGCGGGACTCCTAGGCTACGAGCAGTACTTC